This section outlines one TCR beta chain sequence together with its context. In the authors' methods: It was from reference gene primer amplification that nucleated cell counts were estimated. Clones were read by immunoSEQ multiplex PCR, and TCRdb kept only the in-frame ones, dropping some. V and J calls and clone size come straight from that table; D and trimming were deduced from the DNA. The data show about 300,000 clones, roughly 86% seen once. The CDR3 covers 13 residues. Germline V gene data show CDR1 as SQVTM and CDR2 as ANQGSEA. Trimming cost V 3 bases and J 6 bases, with 14 bases left between them. These data belong to a study of blood T cell repertoires in COVID-19.

This chain joins TRBV29-1 and TRBJ1-2, with D unresolved. Sequences were obtained from peripheral blood. This TCR was recovered from a man between 65 and 85 years old with acute or convalescent COVID-19. The CDR3 coding sequence is TGCAGCGTTGAGGAGGCGGGTCGGGATGGCTACACCTTC. It specifies CSVEEAGRDGYTF.